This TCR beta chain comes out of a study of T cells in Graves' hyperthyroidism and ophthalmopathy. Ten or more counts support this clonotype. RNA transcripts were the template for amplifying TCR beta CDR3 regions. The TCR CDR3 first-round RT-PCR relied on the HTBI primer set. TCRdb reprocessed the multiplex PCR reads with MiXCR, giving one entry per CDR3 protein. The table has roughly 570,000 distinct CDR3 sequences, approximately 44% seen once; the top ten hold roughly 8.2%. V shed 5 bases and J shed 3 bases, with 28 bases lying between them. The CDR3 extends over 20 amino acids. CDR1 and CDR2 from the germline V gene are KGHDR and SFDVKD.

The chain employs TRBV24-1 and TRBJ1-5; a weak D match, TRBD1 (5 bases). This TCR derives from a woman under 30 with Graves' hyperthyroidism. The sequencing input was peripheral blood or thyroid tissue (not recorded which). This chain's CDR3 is CATSADGGRWDGDLNQPQHF. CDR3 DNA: TGTGCCACCAGTGCCGACGGCGGGCGCTGGGACGGCGATCTCAATCAGCCCCAGCATTTT.